What follows is one T cell receptor (beta chain) and its context. Using immunoSEQ multiplex PCR, the repertoire was profiled, and TCRdb retains in-frame clones only, with some absent. The sample yields about 4,700 clones, roughly four fifths seen once. The data were taken from a study of hypomethylating agent response in myelodysplastic syndrome. Overall study: The myelodysplastic syndrome patients comprised under ten men and a couple of women. Complete response or hematologic improvement counted as response; others were non-responders.

The V and J ends lost 5 bases and 2 bases respectively, with 13 bases between them. The CDR3 covers 14 residues. The germline gives CDR1 WNHNN, CDR2 SYGVQD (reference sequence). The origin of this receptor is a human donor with myelodysplastic syndrome. The rearrangement links TRBV10-1 to TRBJ2-7; unclear D gene. This sample comprised bone marrow, obtained before or after starting hypomethylating agent treatment for myelodysplastic syndrome (not recorded which). CDR3 nucleotide sequence: TGCGCCAGCAGTTCTTCTAGGGCCCCCTACGAGCAGTACTTC. Encoded protein: CASSSSRAPYEQYF.